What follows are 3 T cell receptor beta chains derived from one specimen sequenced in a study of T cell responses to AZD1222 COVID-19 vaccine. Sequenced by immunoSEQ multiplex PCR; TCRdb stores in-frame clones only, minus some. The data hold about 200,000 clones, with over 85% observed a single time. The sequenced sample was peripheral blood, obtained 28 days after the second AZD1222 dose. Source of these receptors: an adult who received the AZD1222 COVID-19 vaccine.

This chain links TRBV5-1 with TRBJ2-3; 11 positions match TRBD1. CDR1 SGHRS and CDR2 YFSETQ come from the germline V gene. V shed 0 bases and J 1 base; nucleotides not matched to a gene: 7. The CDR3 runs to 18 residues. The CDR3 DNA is TGCGCCAGCAGCTTGGGGACAGGGGGCTTAGCTGGCACAGATACGCAGTATTTT. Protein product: CASSLGTGGLAGTDTQYF.

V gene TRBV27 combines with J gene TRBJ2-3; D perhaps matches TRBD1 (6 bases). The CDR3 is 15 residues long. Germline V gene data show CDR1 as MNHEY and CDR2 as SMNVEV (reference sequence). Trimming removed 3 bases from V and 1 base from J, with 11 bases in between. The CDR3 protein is CASSFLTGGTDTQYF. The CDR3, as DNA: TGTGCCAGCAGTTTTCTGACAGGCGGCACAGATACGCAGTATTTT.

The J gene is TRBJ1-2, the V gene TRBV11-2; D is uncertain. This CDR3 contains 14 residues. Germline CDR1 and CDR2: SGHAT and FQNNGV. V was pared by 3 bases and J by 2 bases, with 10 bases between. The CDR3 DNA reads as TGTGCCAGCAGCTTTGATTTGGCCAACTATGGCTACACCTTC. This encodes CASSFDLANYGYTF. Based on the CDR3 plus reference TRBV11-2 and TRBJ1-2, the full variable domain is EAGVAQSPRYKIIEKRQSVAFWCNPISGHATLYWYQQILGQGPKLLIQFQNNGVVDDSQLPKDRFSAERLKGVDSTLKIQPAKLEDSAVYLCASSFDLANYGYTFGSGTRLTVV.